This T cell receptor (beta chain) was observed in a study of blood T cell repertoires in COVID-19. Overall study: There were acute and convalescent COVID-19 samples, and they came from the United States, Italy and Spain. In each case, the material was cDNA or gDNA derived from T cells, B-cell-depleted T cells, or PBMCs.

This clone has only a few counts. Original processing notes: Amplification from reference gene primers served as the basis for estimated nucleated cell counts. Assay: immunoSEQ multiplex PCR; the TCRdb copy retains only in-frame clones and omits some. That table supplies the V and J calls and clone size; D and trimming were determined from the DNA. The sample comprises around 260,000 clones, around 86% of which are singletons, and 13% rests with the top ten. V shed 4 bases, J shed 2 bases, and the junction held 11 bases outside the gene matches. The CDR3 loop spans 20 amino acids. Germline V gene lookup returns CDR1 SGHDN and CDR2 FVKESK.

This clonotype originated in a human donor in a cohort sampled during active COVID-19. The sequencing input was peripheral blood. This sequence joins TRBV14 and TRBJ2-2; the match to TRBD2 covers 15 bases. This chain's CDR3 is CASSPRTGLAGGGNTGELFF. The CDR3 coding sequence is TGTGCCAGCAGCCCTCGAACGGGACTAGCGGGAGGTGGTAACACCGGGGAGCTGTTTTTT.